This T cell receptor beta chain was sequenced in a study of radiation and T cells in renal cell carcinoma. V lost 0 bases and J 4 bases, leaving 24 bases between the germline ends. Germline V gives CDR1 MNHEY, CDR2 SMNVEV (reference sequence). The CDR3 sequence is 19 residues long. Time point reported: blood 2 weeks post-SBRT. Described treatment: 15 Gy SBRT to primary tumor, nephrectomy 4 weeks later. The patient's renal cell carcinoma had clear cell pathology. Using immunoSEQ multiplex PCR, the repertoire was profiled, and TCRdb retains in-frame clones only, with some absent. The table records about 130,000 clones, approximately 80% of them present only once.

The chain uses TRBV27 and TRBJ2-5; possibly TRBD1 or TRBD2 for D (6 bases each). This sequence originates from a woman aged 60-70 years with renal cell carcinoma. This specimen was blood, taken from a patient whose treatment included radiotherapy and nephrectomy. The CDR3 protein is CASSLSKPPAQGRRETQYF. DNA for the CDR3: TGTGCCAGCAGTTTATCGAAACCTCCAGCGCAGGGGAGGCGAGAGACCCAGTACTTC.